This T cell receptor beta chain was identified in a study of blood T cell repertoires in COVID-19. Study-level information: COVID-19 samples collected from the United States, Italy and Spain covered acute and convalescent phases. From T cells, B-cell-depleted T cells, or PBMCs came the material, which was cDNA or gDNA.

Authors' methods: Researchers report that nucleated cell counts were estimated from reference gene primer amplification. Assay used: immunoSEQ multiplex PCR; TCRdb lists only in-frame clones, some missing. The DNA gave D and trimming, while V, J and clone size come from that table. Of roughly 230,000 clones detected, approximately 83% appear once; the ten largest clones hold around 4.4%. The origin of this receptor is a man aged 50-59 years with active or convalescent COVID-19. The specimen was peripheral blood.

CDR3 region: CASSLGLAGSYEQYF. The CDR3 DNA follows: TGTGCCAGCAGCTTAGGACTAGCGGGCTCCTACGAGCAGTACTTC. The J gene is TRBJ2-7, the V gene TRBV11-2, with 10 bases fitting TRBD2. CDR1 is SGHAT and CDR2 is FQNNGV in the germline V gene. After removal of 1 base from V and 0 bases from J, the junction contained 0 bases not matched to a gene. The CDR3 sequence is 15 residues long.